The rows below give T cell receptor beta chains drawn from one sample of a study of blood T cell repertoires in COVID-19. Clones were read by immunoSEQ multiplex PCR, and TCRdb kept only the in-frame ones, dropping some. The sample contains around 180,000 clones, approximately 90% of which appear only once. Sequenced sample: peripheral blood. These receptors were obtained from a man between 60 and 75 years old with acute or convalescent COVID-19. Both conserved end residues are part of each CDR3. The order of the fields is J gene, D gene, V gene, clone size, CDR3 DNA, CDR3 protein. D genes are given only for firm matches. The size entry is marked missing in some rows and otherwise reads once, few, many or a size class.

J: TRBJ1-1; D: TRBD1; V: TRBV5-4; size: .; DNA: TGTGCCAGCAGCTTGACAGGGGTCCCTGAAGCTTTCTTT; CDR3: CASSLTGVPEAFF
J: TRBJ1-4; D: .; V: TRBV11-2; size: .; DNA: TGTGCCAGCAGCAGAGGGACGCGGGTCGGGGGGAATGAAAAACTGTTTTTT; CDR3: CASSRGTRVGGNEKLFF
J: TRBJ1-2; D: .; V: TRBV24-1; size: .; DNA: TGTGCCACCAGTGATCAGTACGTTACAGGCTACACCTTC; CDR3: CATSDQYVTGYTF
J: TRBJ1-5; D: TRBD1; V: TRBV5-6; size: .; DNA: TGTGCCAGCAGCTTACGCGGGACAGGAGCCGTTTATAGCAATCAGCCCCAGCATTTT; CDR3: CASSLRGTGAVYSNQPQHF
J: TRBJ1-1; D: .; V: TRBV29-1; size: .; DNA: TGCAGCGTTGAAGGGCAGGGTAGGAACACTGAAGCTTTCTTT; CDR3: CSVEGQGRNTEAFF
J: TRBJ2-7; D: TRBD1; V: TRBV2; size: .; DNA: TGTGCCAGCCGGGAACAGGGGGCCGAGCAGTACTTC; CDR3: CASREQGAEQYF
J: TRBJ1-1; D: .; V: TRBV15; size: .; DNA: TGTGCCACCAGCAGAAGAGGCCAGGGCGCTGAAGCTTTCTTT; CDR3: CATSRRGQGAEAFF
J: TRBJ2-2; D: TRBD2; V: TRBV27; size: .; DNA: TGTGCCAGCAGGAAAGCGGGAGGGAACACCGGGGAGCTGTTTTTT; CDR3: CASRKAGGNTGELFF
J: TRBJ1-4; D: TRBD1; V: TRBV5-6; size: few; DNA: TGTGCCAGCAGCTTGGACAGGGGTGAAAAACTGTTTTTT; CDR3: CASSLDRGEKLFF
J: TRBJ1-1; D: .; V: TRBV11-3; size: .; DNA: TGTGCCACAGGCAGGGAAAACACTGAAGCTTTCTTT; CDR3: CATGRENTEAFF
J: TRBJ2-2; D: TRBD1; V: TRBV9; size: .; DNA: TGTGCCAGCAGCGCCTGGACAGGTCCGAACACCGGGGAGCTGTTTTTT; CDR3: CASSAWTGPNTGELFF
J: TRBJ2-1; D: TRBD2; V: TRBV2; size: .; DNA: TGTGCCAGCAGTGGGGGTAGCGGGAGCTCCTACAATGAGCAGTTCTTC; CDR3: CASSGGSGSSYNEQFF
J: TRBJ1-1; D: TRBD1; V: TRBV30; size: .; DNA: TGTGCCTGGGGGACAGGGTCATGGAACAAGGAAGCTTTCTTT; CDR3: CAWGTGSWNKEAFF
J: TRBJ1-1; D: .; V: TRBV10-3; size: .; DNA: TGTGCCATCAGTGAGGGTGACAGGCAAGCTTTCTTT; CDR3: CAISEGDRQAFF
J: TRBJ1-5; D: .; V: TRBV3-1/TRBV3-2; size: .; DNA: TGTGCCAGCAGCCACTTACTCCGGGGTTTCGATCAGCCCCAGCATTTT; CDR3: CASSHLLRGFDQPQHF
J: TRBJ2-6; D: TRBD1; V: TRBV5-1; size: once; DNA: TGCGCCAGCAGCCGTTTACGACAGGGGGACCACTCTGGGGCCAACGTCCTGACTTTC; CDR3: CASSRLRQGDHSGANVLTF
J: TRBJ2-4; D: .; V: TRBV27; size: .; DNA: TGTGCCAGCAGTTCGCGGAGGGGAGCGGCGGACATTCAGTACTTC; CDR3: CASSSRRGAADIQYF
J: TRBJ2-5; D: .; V: TRBV19; size: .; DNA: TGTGCCAGTAGTTCAACAGGGTACCAAGAGACCCAGTACTTC; CDR3: CASSSTGYQETQYF
J: TRBJ1-2; D: .; V: TRBV19; size: once; DNA: TGTGCCAGTAGTATAGGGGACACCTATGGCTACACCTTC; CDR3: CASSIGDTYGYTF
J: TRBJ2-1; D: .; V: TRBV7-8; size: once; DNA: TGTGCCAGCAGCTTTTCACAGACCGAGCAGTTCTTC; CDR3: CASSFSQTEQFF
J: TRBJ2-7; D: TRBD1; V: TRBV12-3/TRBV12-4; size: .; DNA: TGTGCCAGCAGTTTCAACAGGGGGTTCGAGCAGTACTTC; CDR3: CASSFNRGFEQYF
J: TRBJ2-7; D: TRBD1; V: TRBV2; size: .; DNA: TGTGCCAGCAGTGCTAACAGGGGGTCTCAGTACGAGCAGTACTTC; CDR3: CASSANRGSQYEQYF
J: TRBJ1-3; D: .; V: TRBV5-4; size: .; DNA: TGTGCCAGCAGCTTAAATCTCGGAGGCGGTGGAAACACCATATATTTT; CDR3: CASSLNLGGGGNTIYF
J: TRBJ1-2; D: .; V: TRBV30; size: .; DNA: TGTGCCTGGACGGGGGGGCGATCCCCGAACTATGGCTACACCTTC; CDR3: CAWTGGRSPNYGYTF
J: TRBJ1-3; D: TRBD1; V: TRBV9; size: few; DNA: TGTGCCAGCAGCGGGGGACAGGGTACTGGAAACACCATATATTTT; CDR3: CASSGGQGTGNTIYF
J: TRBJ2-5; D: .; V: TRBV6-5; size: .; DNA: TGTGCCAGCAAGAGGTCAGAGACCCAGTACTTC; CDR3: CASKRSETQYF
J: TRBJ2-2; D: .; V: TRBV24-1; size: .; DNA: TGTGCCACCAGTGTTGCTGTCGGCGGGGAGCTGTTTTTT; CDR3: CATSVAVGGELFF
J: TRBJ2-3; D: TRBD2; V: TRBV4-3; size: .; DNA: TGCGCCAGCAGCCAAGGGGACACTAGCGGGTCCACAGATACGCAGTATTTT; CDR3: CASSQGDTSGSTDTQYF
J: TRBJ2-7; D: .; V: TRBV15; size: .; DNA: TGTGCCACCAGCAGGTTGACAGGCGAGCAGTACTTC; CDR3: CATSRLTGEQYF
J: TRBJ1-1; D: .; V: TRBV6-5; size: .; DNA: TGTGCCAGCACCCCTGGAGGGTCGGGCACTGAAGCTTTCTTT; CDR3: CASTPGGSGTEAFF
J: TRBJ1-1; D: TRBD1; V: TRBV11-3; size: .; DNA: TGTGCCAGCAGCTTAGGACAGGGGATGAACACTGAAGCTTTCTTT; CDR3: CASSLGQGMNTEAFF
J: TRBJ2-3; D: TRBD1; V: TRBV5-4; size: once; DNA: TGTGCCAGCAGCTTTACAGGGGGCCAAGATACGCAGTATTTT; CDR3: CASSFTGGQDTQYF
J: TRBJ2-1; D: .; V: TRBV4-1; size: .; DNA: TGCGCCAGTTCCGACAGTTGGCGAACGAATGAGCAGTTCTTC; CDR3: CASSDSWRTNEQFF
J: TRBJ1-2; D: .; V: TRBV30; size: .; DNA: TGTGCCTGGAGTGGCACAGGGAATGCCTATGGCTACACCTTC; CDR3: CAWSGTGNAYGYTF
J: TRBJ1-2; D: TRBD1; V: TRBV10-3; size: .; DNA: TGTGCCATCAGTCCGCAGGGGGGACAGGGGGCTTCGGATGGCTACACCTTC; CDR3: CAISPQGGQGASDGYTF
J: TRBJ2-1; D: TRBD2; V: TRBV6-4; size: once; DNA: TGTGCCAGCAGTGCCCTAGCGGGAGAGCCCAATGAGCAGTTCTTC; CDR3: CASSALAGEPNEQFF
J: TRBJ1-6; D: .; V: TRBV2; size: .; DNA: TGTGCCAGCAGTGACAGTAATTCACCCCTCCACTTT; CDR3: CASSDSNSPLHF
J: TRBJ2-7; D: .; V: TRBV19; size: .; DNA: TGTGCCACCCGGTCGCACAGGGTAGGCGAGCAGTACTTC; CDR3: CATRSHRVGEQYF
J: TRBJ2-2; D: TRBD1; V: TRBV7-9; size: .; DNA: TGTGCCAGCAGCTTGCAAGCCGGGACAGGGACCGGGGAGCTGTTTTTT; CDR3: CASSLQAGTGTGELFF
J: TRBJ1-4; D: TRBD1; V: TRBV4-1; size: once; DNA: TGCGCCAGCAGCCAAGAGGACAGGGGCTCGGAAAAACTGTTTTTT; CDR3: CASSQEDRGSEKLFF
J: TRBJ1-6; D: TRBD1; V: TRBV19; size: .; DNA: TGTGCCAGTAGTGAGGGACAGGGGAATTCACCCCTCCACTTT; CDR3: CASSEGQGNSPLHF
J: TRBJ1-5; D: .; V: TRBV5-1; size: .; DNA: TGCGCCAGCAGCTCTTATAGCAATCAGCCCCAGCATTTT; CDR3: CASSSYSNQPQHF
J: TRBJ2-7; D: TRBD1; V: TRBV14; size: .; DNA: TGTGCCAGCAGCCAAGGACAGGGGGCGAGATACGAGCAGTACTTC; CDR3: CASSQGQGARYEQYF
J: TRBJ2-3; D: .; V: TRBV4-1; size: .; DNA: TGCGCCAGCAGCGGAGGGAAAGATACGCAGTATTTT; CDR3: CASSGGKDTQYF
J: TRBJ2-7; D: TRBD1; V: TRBV4-3; size: .; DNA: TGCGCCAGCAGCCGCGGACAGGGTGGAACCTACGAGCAGTACTTC; CDR3: CASSRGQGGTYEQYF
J: TRBJ2-1; D: .; V: TRBV5-1; size: .; DNA: TGCGCCAGCAGCTTAACGGGAGTCGATTACAGTGAGCAGTTCTTC; CDR3: CASSLTGVDYSEQFF
J: TRBJ2-2; D: .; V: TRBV12-3/TRBV12-4; size: .; DNA: TGTGCCAGCAGAAATCTCAGGGTCGGGGAGCTGTTTTTT; CDR3: CASRNLRVGELFF
J: TRBJ1-1; D: TRBD1; V: TRBV7-9; size: .; DNA: TGTGCCAGCAGCAACGACAGGGTTGAAACTGAAGCTTTCTTT; CDR3: CASSNDRVETEAFF